The 20 T cell receptor beta chains below all came from one sample that was sequenced in a study of post-analysis software for immune sequencing data. Broader study findings: Four or five TRBV segments, TRBV5-6, TRBV5-1 and TRBV20-1 among them, were found more frequent in patients than controls.

Their recognized antigens are unknown. cDNA libraries of TCR beta carried unique molecular identifiers. TCRdb used MiXCR to reprocess the PCR reads, holding one entry per CDR3 protein. The table includes fewer than 850,000 distinct CDR3 sequences, around 27% detected once. Material for sequencing was blood. These TCRs come from a girl aged 10-17 years with multiple sclerosis.

This clonotype has a handful of counts. The chain employs TRBV6-1 and TRBJ1-5, with D possibly being TRBD1 (5 bases). Germline CDR1 reads MNHNS; CDR2 reads SASEGT. Trimming cost V 4 bases and J 5 bases, with 21 bases left between them. The CDR3 has 17 residues. The CDR3 DNA sequence: TGTGCCAGCAGTGCCCCCCCCAGGGCCATCGACCATCAGCCCCAGCATTTT. The encoded protein is CASSAPPRAIDHQPQHF.

The chain employs TRBV20-1 and TRBJ1-1; the D is unclear. This CDR3 is built from 12 residues. Germline loops: CDR1 DFQATT, CDR2 SNEGSKA (reference sequence). The V end lost 5 bases, the J end lost 6 bases, and 13 bases lay between the germline ends. Here the CDR3 DNA reads TGCAGTGCTCACAGACAAGTCCCTGAAGCTTTCTTT. Its protein is CSAHRQVPEAFF.

The chain links TRBV29-1 to TRBJ1-2; D unclear. V was pared by 3 bases and J by 5 bases, with 7 bases between. CDR3 length: 11 amino acids. CDR1 and CDR2 (germline): SQVTM, ANQGSEA. In nucleotides, the CDR3 is TGCAGCGTTGAGTACGATTATGGCTACACCTTC. Translation gives CSVEYDYGYTF.

This chain links TRBV10-3 with TRBJ2-1; the match to TRBD2 covers 9 bases. J was trimmed by 5 bases and V by 7 bases; bases with no gene match: 6. The length of the CDR3 is 14 residues. CDR1 is ENHRY and CDR2 is SYGVKD in the germline V gene. Written as DNA, the CDR3 is TGTGCCATCACTCAGCGGGGGGCCGACAATGAGCAGTTCTTC. Translated, it gives CAITQRGADNEQFF.

This clonotype was detected many times. This rearrangement joins TRBV29-1 to TRBJ1-2; 7 bases agree with TRBD1. The germline gives CDR1 SQVTM, CDR2 ANQGSEA. The CDR3 is made up of 13 amino acids. Trimming at V came to 0 bases and at J to 8 bases, leaving 6 bases not matched to a gene. CDR3 loop: CSVEEEGAWGYTF. The CDR3 DNA is TGCAGCGTTGAAGAGGAGGGGGCTTGGGGCTACACCTTC.

Points on this clonotype: This may be a read error, as it is one base from a much larger clone. J is TRBJ1-2 and V is TRBV5-1; the match to TRBD1 covers 12 bases. The CDR3 totals 16 residues. The trim removed 4 bases at V and 4 bases at J, leaving 8 bases unmatched. The germline V gene encodes CDR1 SGHRS and CDR2 YFSETQ. The CDR3 bases are TGCGCCAGCAGCCGAGGGACAGGGGGCGGGGTCTATGGCTACACCTTC. Translating it yields CASSRGTGGGVYGYTF. The full variable domain, completed using reference TRBV5-1 and TRBJ1-2, is KAGVTQTPRYLIKTRGQQVTLSCSPISGHRSVSWYQQTPGQGLQFLFEYFSETQRNKGNFPGRFSGRQFSNSRSEMNVSTLELGDSALYLCASSRGTGGGVYGYTFGSGTRLTVV.

The V gene is TRBV5-1, the J gene TRBJ2-5; 7 bases agree with TRBD1. The CDR3 contains 14 residues. V trimming: 4 bases; J trimming: 2 bases; junction bases outside the gene matches: 5. The V gene's germline CDR1 is SGHRS and CDR2 YFSETQ. The CDR3 sequence is CASSLPQGQETQYF. The CDR3 DNA sequence: TGCGCCAGCAGCCTACCACAGGGGCAAGAGACCCAGTACTTC.

V is TRBV20-1 and J is TRBJ1-1; D is ambiguous. Germline CDR1 is DFQATT and CDR2 is SNEGSKA (reference sequence). The CDR3 runs 13 residues. The germline V and J ends were trimmed by 1 base and 4 bases, with 10 bases remaining between them. DNA for the CDR3: TGCAGTGCTAGAGCCCCCCTCGGCACTGAAGCTTTCTTT. The encoded protein is CSARAPLGTEAFF.

This clonotype came up many times. This chain joins TRBV29-1 and TRBJ2-1; a weak D match, TRBD1 (6 bases). Germline V lookup: CDR1 SQVTM, CDR2 ANQGSEA. The CDR3 is 14 residues long. Trimming shortened V by 6 bases and J by 8 bases, and 20 bases separated the two germline ends. DNA for the CDR3: TGCAGCGTCGACAGGTTATTTAATCCGGATGAGCAGTTCTTC. Protein sequence: CSVDRLFNPDEQFF.

The table lists this clonotype with a few counts. The chain joins TRBV20-1 to TRBJ2-5, with D perhaps TRBD2 (5 bases). The V gene's germline CDR1 is DFQATT and CDR2 SNEGSKA (reference sequence). V dropped 0 bases and J dropped 5 bases, with 13 bases sitting between them. This CDR3 has 14 amino acids. Here the CDR3 reads CSARDLRVWETQYF. CDR3 nucleotides: TGCAGTGCTAGAGATCTGAGGGTATGGGAGACCCAGTACTTC.

The sample holds a few counts of this clonotype. The V gene is TRBV20-1, the J gene TRBJ2-3; D perhaps matches TRBD2 (5 bases). Per the germline V gene, CDR1 is DFQATT and CDR2 is SNEGSKA (reference sequence). This CDR3 has 12 residues. The CDR3 is CSAFAGGDTQYF. The DNA of the CDR3 is TGCAGCGCCTTTGCGGGCGGAGATACGCAGTATTTT.

This rearrangement joins TRBV10-3 to TRBJ2-1, with TRBD2 matching 11 bases. The germline gives CDR1 ENHRY, CDR2 SYGVKD. J lost 5 bases, V lost 8 bases, and 8 bases had no gene match. The CDR3 has 15 amino acids. The DNA of the CDR3 is TGTGCCATCCTAGCGACTAGCGGGGCGAACAATGAGCAGTTCTTC. It codes for CAILATSGANNEQFF.

This clonotype was detected many times. This rearrangement joins TRBV5-1 to TRBJ1-2; the D is unclear. This CDR3 is built from 12 residues. The ends were cut back, 4 bases at V and 5 bases at J, with 9 bases in the middle. The germline V gene has CDR1 SGHRS and CDR2 YFSETQ. This CDR3 is CASSLDQYGYTF. The CDR3 DNA is TGCGCCAGCAGCCTTGACCAGTATGGCTACACCTTC.

The rearrangement uses TRBV3-1 and TRBJ1-2, with D unclear. Trimming pared 0 bases from V and 13 bases from J, leaving 15 bases between. The CDR3 spans 13 residues. Germline V gene lookup returns CDR1 LGHDT and CDR2 YNNKEL (reference sequence). The CDR3 loop reads CASSQDLQHSTTF. CDR3 nucleotide sequence: TGTGCCAGCAGCCAAGACCTACAGCACTCCACCACCTTC.

This clonotype came up a few times. The chain's CDR3 is CASRSPGGFSPLHF. The CDR3, as DNA: TGTGCCAGCAGATCTCCGGGGGGCTTTTCACCCCTCCACTTT. The rearrangement links TRBV27 to TRBJ1-6; perhaps TRBD1 as D (6 bases). The germline gives CDR1 MNHEY, CDR2 SMNVEV (reference sequence). CDR3 length: 14 amino acids. Trimming pared 6 bases from V and 9 bases from J, leaving 15 bases between.

This clonotype was recorded once. The genes are TRBV6-2 or TRBV6-3 and TRBJ1-5; D unresolved. Per the germline V gene, CDR1 is MNHEY and CDR2 is SVGEGT. Trimming took off 6 bases at V and 5 bases at J, with 11 bases between the two ends. The CDR3 has 13 amino acids. The CDR3 DNA reads TGTGCCAGCAGGTTAATCGCGGATCAGCCCCAGCATTTT. Amino acid sequence: CASRLIADQPQHF.

The gene calls are TRBV6-2 or TRBV6-3 and TRBJ2-5, with D maybe TRBD1 (6 bases). From germline, CDR1 is MNHEY and CDR2 SVGEGT. V shed 6 bases and J shed 5 bases, with 13 bases lying between them. This CDR3 spans 13 amino acids. The CDR3 protein is CASRLQGPETQYF. CDR3 DNA: TGTGCCAGCAGGCTACAGGGTCCGGAGACCCAGTACTTC.

This chain uses TRBV20-1 with TRBJ2-2; D is undetermined. This CDR3 is 15 amino acids long. Germline V gives CDR1 DFQATT, CDR2 SNEGSKA (reference sequence). V gave up 0 bases and J gave up 3 bases, with 11 bases separating them. DNA of the CDR3: TGCAGTGCTAGAGATATATACCGCTACACCGGGGAGCTGTTTTTT. Encoded protein: CSARDIYRYTGELFF.

This clonotype was counted many times. The J gene is TRBJ1-2, the V gene TRBV6-5; unclear D gene. V was cut by 6 bases and J by 7 bases, with 9 bases left in between. Per the germline V gene, CDR1 is MNHEY and CDR2 is SVGAGI. The CDR3 length is 11 residues. Here the CDR3 DNA reads TGTGCCAGCAGAAGGGAGGGTGGCTACACCTTC. Translated, it gives CASRREGGYTF.

This clonotype came up a few times. The rearrangement links TRBV11-2 to TRBJ2-3; TRBD2 agrees at 13 bases. This CDR3 is built from 19 residues. V lost 1 base, J lost 2 bases, and 9 bases stayed unmatched. Germline loops: CDR1 SGHAT, CDR2 FQNNGV. CDR3 residues: CASSLGVGTSGVLTDTQYF. The CDR3 DNA sequence: TGTGCCAGCAGCTTAGGTGTCGGGACTAGCGGGGTGCTCACAGATACGCAGTATTTT.